This T cell receptor (beta chain) was identified in a study of metastatic and nonmetastatic thyroid tumors. In the study overall: The comparison covered peripheral blood and tumor or nodule tissue in malignant and benign thyroid patients.

The CDR3 spans 12 residues. Germline V gene sequence: CDR1 KGHDR, CDR2 SFDVKD. V gave up 5 bases and J gave up 1 base, with 5 bases separating them. There were no patients who had received any treatment before thyroid surgery. TCRdb recomputed clones from the PCR reads via MiXCR. The sample comprises under 20,000 clones, approximately 30% of which are singletons, and roughly 14% rests with the top ten. In its sample, this clone was seen a few times. The clonotype originates from a female donor with papillary thyroid cancer or a benign thyroid nodule (not recorded which). Some clones in this sample may be carry-over from other donors' samples. The rearrangement uses TRBV24-1 and TRBJ2-7; a weak D match, TRBD2 (5 bases). The sample was adjacent normal tissue. Written as DNA, the CDR3 is TGTGCCACCAGTGGCGGGTCCTACGAGCAGTACTTC. It is translated as CATSGGSYEQYF.